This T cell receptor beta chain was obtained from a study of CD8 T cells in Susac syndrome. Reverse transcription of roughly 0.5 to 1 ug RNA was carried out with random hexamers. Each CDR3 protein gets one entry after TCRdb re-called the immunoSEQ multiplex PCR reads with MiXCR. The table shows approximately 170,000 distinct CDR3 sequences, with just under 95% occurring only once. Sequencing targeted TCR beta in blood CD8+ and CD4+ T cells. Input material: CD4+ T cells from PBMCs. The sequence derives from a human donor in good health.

This CDR3 reads CASMDGVTHNSPLHF. In nucleotides, the CDR3 is TGTGCCAGCATGGACGGGGTAACCCATAATTCACCCCTCCACTTT. The chain joins TRBV6-6 to TRBJ1-6; D ambiguous. From germline, CDR1 is MNHNY and CDR2 SVGAGI (reference sequence). Trimming took 7 bases from V and 5 from J, leaving 15 bases between them. This CDR3 has 15 residues.